The 31 T cell receptor beta chains below were found in one sample sequenced in a study of beta chain features in type 1 diabetes. Expressed TCRB transcripts got sequenced, as all isolated RNA was reverse transcribed. Libraries were prepared by immunoSEQ multiplex PCR; TCRdb keeps only in-frame clonotypes and omits some of them. This table holds approximately 240,000 clones, 16% found once. Broader study findings: Type 1 diabetes patients had TCRB CDR3s that were shorter (moderately but significantly so) in all four CD4+ subsets.

For these TCRs, the target antigens are not known. Sequences were obtained from naive CD4+ T cells from blood. Receptor source: a man under 40 with type 1 diabetes.

In this sample, this clone turned up a few times. V usage is TRBV30 and J usage is TRBJ2-2, with 8 bases matching TRBD2. Germline-derived CDR1 and CDR2 are GTSNPN and SVGIG (reference sequence). Losses at the gene ends were 6 bases for V and 0 bases for J; bases not matched to a gene: 9. The CDR3 is made up of 16 amino acids. The CDR3, as DNA: TGTGCCTGTCCCCCACTAGCGGCCGCGAACACCGGGGAGCTGTTTTTT. Translated, it gives CACPPLAAANTGELFF.

This clone was seen a handful of times. The genes are TRBV20-1 and TRBJ2-7; no clear D. CDR3 length equals 11 residues. The V end lost 1 base, the J end lost 3 bases, and 4 bases lay between the germline ends. Germline V gives CDR1 DFQATT, CDR2 SNEGSKA (reference sequence). This CDR3 is CSARARYEQYF. The CDR3, as DNA: TGCAGTGCTAGAGCCCGCTACGAGCAGTACTTC.

The chain employs TRBV11-3 and TRBJ2-1; the D gene is possibly TRBD2 (6 bases). Per germline, CDR1 SGHNT and CDR2 YENEEA. V lost 6 bases and J 0 bases, leaving 15 bases between the germline ends. The length of the CDR3 is 16 residues. CDR3 residues: CASSSGLTFSYNEQFF. The CDR3 bases are TGTGCCAGCAGTTCGGGACTCACTTTCTCCTACAATGAGCAGTTCTTC.

The chain is built from TRBV7-2 and TRBJ1-6; D is ambiguous. Germline V CDR1 and CDR2: SGHTA, FQGNSA. V lost 1 base and J 8 bases, leaving 0 bases between the germline ends. The CDR3 extends over 11 amino acids. The CDR3 here is CASSLDSPLHF. In DNA, the CDR3 is TGTGCCAGCAGCTTAGATTCACCCCTCCACTTT. The full variable domain, in which reference TRBV7-2 and TRBJ1-6 provide the parts outside the CDR3, is GAGVSQSPSNKVTEKGKDVELRCDPISGHTALYWYRQSLGQGLEFLIYFQGNSAPDKSGLPSDRFSAERTGGSVSTLTIQRTQQEDSAVYLCASSLDSPLHFGNGTRLTVT.

This clone was seen more than once but under ten times. The rearrangement links TRBV7-9 to TRBJ1-2; D gene uncertain. CDR3 length: 13 amino acids. The germline V gene has CDR1 SEHNR and CDR2 FQNEAQ (reference sequence). V was shortened by 5 bases and J by 8 bases, with 15 bases between the two germline ends. CDR3 DNA sequence: TGTGCCAGCAGCCCCTACTCGGGCGAAGGCTACACCTTC. Residues: CASSPYSGEGYTF. The full variable domain, completed using reference TRBV7-9 and TRBJ1-2, is DTGVSQNPRHKITKRGQNVTFRCDPISEHNRLYWYRQTLGQGPEFLTYFQNEAQLEKSRLLSDRFSAERPKGSFSTLEIQRTEQGDSAMYLCASSPYSGEGYTFGSGTRLTVV.

This clone was seen more than once but under ten times. The V gene is TRBV5-1, the J gene TRBJ2-7; no reliable D call. The CDR3 covers 14 residues. V was cut by 4 bases and J by 0 bases, with 11 bases left in between. Germline V gene sequence: CDR1 SGHRS, CDR2 YFSETQ. The CDR3 region is CASSQDRSSYEQYF. The DNA for the CDR3 is TGCGCCAGCAGCCAGGACCGAAGCTCCTACGAGCAGTACTTC.

This clone was found a few times. The V gene is TRBV27, the J gene TRBJ2-1, with a tentative D call TRBD2 (6 bases). The germline V and J ends were trimmed by 10 bases and 1 base, with 20 bases remaining between them. The CDR3 totals 16 residues. Germline V gene sequence: CDR1 MNHEY, CDR2 SMNVEV (reference sequence). CDR3: CATTPWGERSYNEQFF. The CDR3 bases are TGTGCCACGACACCTTGGGGGGAGAGGTCCTACAATGAGCAGTTCTTC.

This clone was counted a few times. V usage is TRBV4-1 and J usage is TRBJ2-7, with 11 bases fitting TRBD1. The CDR3 has 15 amino acids. Germline CDR1 reads MGHRA; CDR2 reads YSYEKL. V was clipped by 5 bases and J by 5 bases; unmatched bases: 8. As DNA, the CDR3 is TGCGCCAGCAGCTCAGGACAGGGGGCGGACCACGAGCAGTACTTC. Translated, it gives CASSSGQGADHEQYF.

This clone was observed a handful of times. The chain carries TRBV4-3 and TRBJ2-5; D gene unclear. This CDR3 region has 18 residues. Germline V CDR1 and CDR2: LGHNA, YSLEER. Trimming took off 4 bases at V and 2 bases at J, with 23 bases between the two ends. DNA of the CDR3: TGCGCCAGCAGCCGAACCCCGTCTAGAAGCGACCGTCAAGAGACCCAGTACTTC. It specifies CASSRTPSRSDRQETQYF.

This clone has only a few counts. The chain uses TRBV29-1 and TRBJ2-3, with 10 positions matching TRBD2. CDR3 length equals 17 residues. The junction had 12 bases not matched to a gene; V was cut back by 4 bases and J by 2 bases. CDR1 is SQVTM and CDR2 is ANQGSEA in the germline V gene. CDR3 loop: CSVGIAGGYGYTDTQYF. The CDR3 DNA follows: TGCAGCGTTGGAATAGCGGGAGGATATGGCTACACAGATACGCAGTATTTT.

This chain joins TRBV29-1 and TRBJ1-5, with D possibly being TRBD1 (6 bases). The CDR3 runs to 13 residues. V was cut by 6 bases and J by 4 bases, with 13 bases left in between. CDR1 SQVTM and CDR2 ANQGSEA come from the germline V gene. CDR3 coding DNA: TGCAGCGTGCCGGGACAAGAGAATCAGCCCCAGCATTTT. It encodes CSVPGQENQPQHF.

This clone came up a few times. V gene TRBV7-6 combines with J gene TRBJ2-4; 7 nucleotides align to TRBD2. The junction had 1 base not matched to a gene; V was cut back by 3 bases and J by 2 bases. Germline V gene data show CDR1 as SGHVS and CDR2 as FNYEAQ. The length of the CDR3 is 14 residues. Written as DNA, the CDR3 is TGTGCCAGCAGCTTGGGGGGGACCAAAAACATTCAGTACTTC. Translating it yields CASSLGGTKNIQYF.

The chain couples TRBV11-3 to TRBJ2-1, with 7 bases identical to TRBD1. J gave up 4 bases and V 0 bases, and 0 bases lay outside the gene matches. Germline-derived CDR1 and CDR2 are SGHNT and YENEEA. The CDR3 sequence is 14 residues long. CDR3 region: CASSLEGQYNEQFF. Here the CDR3 DNA reads TGTGCCAGCAGCTTAGAGGGACAGTACAATGAGCAGTTCTTC.

The gene calls are TRBV29-1 and TRBJ1-4; D is possibly TRBD1 (6 bases). Germline CDR1 is SQVTM and CDR2 is ANQGSEA. The length of the CDR3 is 12 residues. The V and J ends lost 6 bases and 7 bases respectively, with 12 bases between them. CDR3: CSVGAFREKLFF. Here the CDR3 DNA reads TGCAGCGTGGGGGCCTTCCGTGAAAAACTGTTTTTT.

In its sample, this clone was seen a few times. The genes are TRBV28 and TRBJ2-7, with 9 bases lining up with TRBD2. V was pared by 6 bases and J by 0 bases, with 6 bases of the junction left unmatched. The V gene's germline CDR1 is MDHEN and CDR2 SYDVKM. The CDR3 covers 15 residues. CDR3 sequence reads: CASSETSGSSYEQYF. The CDR3 nucleotides read TGTGCCAGCAGCGAGACTAGCGGAAGCTCCTACGAGCAGTACTTC. The variable domain in full, with the rest retrieved from reference TRBV28 and TRBJ2-7, is DVKVTQSSRYLVKRTGEKVFLECVQDMDHENMFWYRQDPGLGLRLIYFSYDVKMKEKGDIPEGYSVSREKKERFSLILESASTNQTSMYLCASSETSGSSYEQYFGPGTRLTVT.

This clone was seen only a few times. The gene calls are TRBV7-8 and TRBJ1-1; TRBD1 is a possible D gene (6 bases). The V gene's germline CDR1 is SGHVS and CDR2 FQNEAQ. The germline V and J ends were trimmed by 0 bases and 8 bases, with 10 bases remaining between them. This CDR3 has 13 residues. The CDR3 DNA reads TGTGCCAGCAGCTTAGCAGGACAGTTAGAAGCTTTCTTT. Its translation is CASSLAGQLEAFF.

As DNA, the CDR3 is TGTGCCAGCAGCCCGATCCCTAGCGGGAGTAGAACAGATACGCAGTATTTT. This translates into CASSPIPSGSRTDTQYF. V is TRBV9 and J is TRBJ2-3; 10 nucleotides agree with TRBD2. The CDR3 sequence is 17 residues long. V lost 4 bases and J lost 3; bases outside the gene matches: 11. Germline assignment: CDR1 SGDLS and CDR2 YYNGEE.

This clone was counted a few times. The genes are TRBV4-2 and TRBJ2-3; unclear D gene. Germline CDR1 LGHNA, CDR2 YNFKEQ. The CDR3 contains 17 residues. Trimming removed 0 bases from V and 0 bases from J, with 13 bases in between. CDR3: CASSQDRGHSSTDTQYF. Here the CDR3 DNA reads TGTGCCAGCAGCCAAGATAGAGGTCATTCTAGCACAGATACGCAGTATTTT.

The V call is TRBV9, the J call TRBJ2-2; perhaps TRBD2 as D (6 bases). This CDR3 comprises 16 residues. Germline V gene data show CDR1 as SGDLS and CDR2 as YYNGEE. The V end lost 4 bases, the J end lost 3 bases, and 16 bases lay between the germline ends. CDR3 residues: CASSPRGGADTGELFF. The CDR3 DNA sequence: TGTGCCAGCAGCCCCCGAGGAGGGGCGGACACCGGGGAGCTGTTTTTT. The variable domain in full, completed from reference TRBV9 and TRBJ2-2, reads DSGVTQTPKHLITATGQRVTLRCSPRSGDLSVYWYQQSLDQGLQFLIQYYNGEERAKGNILERFSAQQFPDLHSELNLSSLELGDSALYFCASSPRGGADTGELFFGEGSRLTVL.

V is TRBV25-1 and J is TRBJ2-7; 7 bases are a match to TRBD1. Unmatched junction bases numbered 3, after V lost 4 bases and J lost 3 bases. CDR1 MGHDK and CDR2 SYGVNS come from the germline V gene. This CDR3 is 13 amino acids long. The CDR3 reads CASSARDSYEQYF. CDR3 nucleotides: TGTGCCAGCAGTGCCCGGGACAGCTACGAGCAGTACTTC.

The DNA for the CDR3 is TGCAGCGCCGGGGGACCCGGCTTGGACCAAATGAACACTGAAGCTTTCTTT. It translates to CSAGGPGLDQMNTEAFF. This chain connects TRBV29-1 to TRBJ1-1, with a tentative D call TRBD1 (5 bases). The CDR3 consists of 17 residues. V was clipped by 7 bases and J by 0 bases, with 24 bases between them. Looked up from germline, CDR1 is SQVTM and CDR2 is ANQGSEA.

This chain links TRBV27 with TRBJ2-7; TRBD2 aligns across 15 bases. Germline trimming cut 4 bases from V and 4 bases from J; bases unmatched to any gene: 5. The CDR3 totals 16 residues. From germline, CDR1 is MNHEY and CDR2 SMNVEV (reference sequence). CDR3 sequence (DNA): TGTGCCAGCAGTTCCACCGGGACTAGCGGGAGGTACGAGCAGTACTTC. It yields the protein CASSSTGTSGRYEQYF.

This rearrangement joins TRBV4-1 to TRBJ2-7, with 10 bases fitting TRBD2. Germline CDR1 and CDR2: MGHRA and YSYEKL. The CDR3 consists of 15 residues. V lost 0 bases to trimming and J lost 3 bases; unmatched junction nucleotides: 2. CDR3 coding DNA: TGCGCCAGCAGCCAAGATGGGACTAGCGACTACGAGCAGTACTTC. It codes for CASSQDGTSDYEQYF.

This chain connects TRBV29-1 to TRBJ2-2, with D perhaps matching TRBD1 (6 bases). The CDR3 runs 15 residues. V lost 3 bases to trimming and J lost 2 bases, with 13 bases between them. The germline gives CDR1 SQVTM, CDR2 ANQGSEA. The CDR3 DNA follows: TGCAGCGTTGAGGTGACAGGAGATAACACCGGGGAGCTGTTTTTT. Protein sequence: CSVEVTGDNTGELFF.

This clone occurred a few times. V is TRBV4-1 and J is TRBJ2-2; TRBD1 agrees at 9 bases. Trimming at V came to 6 bases and at J to 5 bases, leaving 7 bases not matched to a gene. The CDR3 consists of 15 residues. Looked up from germline, CDR1 is MGHRA and CDR2 is YSYEKL. CDR3 residues: CASRMGDRETGELFF. In nucleotides, the CDR3 is TGCGCCAGCAGAATGGGGGACAGGGAGACCGGGGAGCTGTTTTTT.

This clone was observed a few times. This sequence joins TRBV7-9 and TRBJ2-5; 10 nucleotides agree with TRBD1. The CDR3 is made up of 14 amino acids. Germline trimming cut 6 bases from V and 5 bases from J; bases unmatched to any gene: 6. Germline V lookup: CDR1 SEHNR, CDR2 FQNEAQ (reference sequence). As DNA, the CDR3 is TGTGCCAGCAGTCGGGACAGGGGAACGGAGACCCAGTACTTC. This translates into CASSRDRGTETQYF. Looking up the rest from reference TRBV7-9 and TRBJ2-5 gives the full variable domain: DTGVSQNPRHKITKRGQNVTFRCDPISEHNRLYWYRQTLGQGPEFLTYFQNEAQLEKSRLLSDRFSAERPKGSFSTLEIQRTEQGDSAMYLCASSRDRGTETQYFGPGTRLLVL.

Turning to this clone: The sample holds other DNA sequences that translate to the same CDR3. The V call is TRBV5-1, the J call TRBJ2-3; 10 bases agree with TRBD2. The CDR3 is made up of 14 amino acids. CDR1 is SGHRS and CDR2 is YFSETQ in the germline V gene. V dropped 4 bases and J dropped 3; count of bases not matched to a gene: 2. The CDR3: CASSLGLATDTQYF. The CDR3, as DNA: TGCGCCAGCAGCCTGGGACTAGCGACAGATACGCAGTATTTT.

In its sample, this clone was seen a few times. This sequence joins TRBV29-1 and TRBJ2-3; D remains unclear. CDR1 is SQVTM, CDR2 ANQGSEA, per germline. This CDR3 is 11 amino acids long. Trimming pared 7 bases from V and 6 bases from J, leaving 11 bases between. CDR3 loop: CSETRWDTQYF. In DNA form, the CDR3 reads TGCAGCGAGACGCGTTGGGATACGCAGTATTTT.

This clone occurred a few times. Other nucleotide sequences in the sample specify the same CDR3. This chain connects TRBV29-1 to TRBJ1-1; the D is unclear. Trimming pared 3 bases from V and 0 bases from J, leaving 8 bases between. Germline V gene lookup returns CDR1 SQVTM and CDR2 ANQGSEA. The CDR3 is 13 residues long. As DNA, the CDR3 is TGCAGCGTTGAGCGCAGCCTGAACACTGAAGCTTTCTTT. This codes for CSVERSLNTEAFF.

The sample holds a few counts of this clone. The genes are TRBV7-2 and TRBJ2-7, with 8 bases aligning to TRBD1. The CDR3 covers 15 residues. The germline V gene encodes CDR1 SGHTA and CDR2 FQGNSA. The V segment lost 4 bases and the J segment 0 bases; nucleotides outside the gene matches: 5. The CDR3 reads CASSSPDRGSYEQYF. In DNA form, the CDR3 reads TGTGCCAGCAGCTCACCCGACAGGGGCTCCTACGAGCAGTACTTC.

This clone was counted only a few times. The DNA for the CDR3 is TGTGCCATCAGTGAACTAGCGGGAGCGGTAGATACGCAGTATTTT. Protein product: CAISELAGAVDTQYF. V is TRBV10-3 and J is TRBJ2-3; 11 nucleotides line up with TRBD2. The CDR3 has 15 amino acids. J was trimmed by 5 bases and V by 3 bases; bases with no gene match: 4. Germline V gives CDR1 ENHRY, CDR2 SYGVKD.